This T cell receptor (beta chain) was identified in a study of cytomegalovirus exposure and HLA in healthy donors. Trimming removed 4 bases from V and 6 bases from J, with 7 bases in between. This CDR3 comprises 12 residues. The germline V gene encodes CDR1 MNHNS and CDR2 SASEGT. Amplification used 60 Vbeta primers and 13 Jbeta primers. Clones were read by immunoSEQ multiplex PCR, and TCRdb kept only the in-frame ones, dropping some. The repertoire has 97,000 or so clones, about 81% of them found once; the top ten carry about 1.5%. Specimen: PBMCs. The receptor comes from a middle-aged man in good health and CMV-seronegative. V is TRBV6-1 and J is TRBJ2-4, with no clear D. The CDR3 sequence is CASSGTRNIQYF. The DNA for the CDR3 is TGTGCCAGCAGTGGAACAAGAAACATTCAGTACTTC.